These 11 T cell receptor beta chains originate from one sample sequenced in a study of shared clonotypes between healthy human individuals. Profiling relied on immunoSEQ multiplex PCR, and the TCRdb table lists in-frame clones only, not all of them. Here the sample spans more than 450,000 clones, about four fifths being singletons. Sample: PBMCs. The source is a woman aged 40 to 50 in good health. Some clones in this sample may be carry-over from other donors' samples.

This clone was seen more than once but under ten times. This chain connects TRBV15 to TRBJ2-3, with 10 bases aligning to TRBD2. V lost 0 bases and J lost 4; bases outside the gene matches: 4. There are 16 residues in the CDR3. Germline V gene data show CDR1 as LNHNV and CDR2 as YYDKDF (reference sequence). The CDR3 sequence: CATSREGLARADTQYF. The CDR3 coding sequence is TGTGCCACCAGCAGAGAGGGACTAGCGCGAGCAGATACGCAGTATTTT.

This sequence joins TRBV7-9 and TRBJ2-3, with 7 bases aligning to TRBD2. The J segment lost 1 base and the V segment lost 1 base, leaving 2 bases of the junction unmatched. This CDR3 has 15 residues. Germline CDR1 and CDR2: SEHNR and FQNEAQ (reference sequence). CDR3 in amino acids: CASSLVAGGTDTQYF. In DNA, the CDR3 is TGTGCCAGCAGCTTAGTGGCGGGGGGCACAGATACGCAGTATTTT.

V gene TRBV4-2 combines with J gene TRBJ2-3, with 7 bases aligning to TRBD2. Trimming at V came to 3 bases and at J to 2 bases, leaving 8 bases not matched to a gene. Germline V gene lookup returns CDR1 LGHNA and CDR2 YNFKEQ. CDR3 length equals 16 residues. The CDR3 is CASSHGSGTTTDTQYF. CDR3 bases: TGTGCCAGCAGCCATGGGAGCGGGACTACCACAGATACGCAGTATTTT.

This chain links TRBV6-1 with TRBJ1-2, with D maybe TRBD1 (6 bases). CDR1 is MNHNS and CDR2 is SASEGT in the germline V gene. The CDR3 sequence is 13 residues long. Trimming pared 11 bases from V and 3 bases from J, leaving 16 bases between. The CDR3 DNA sequence: TGTGCCGCTACGGGATCAGGGGACTATGGCTACACCTTC. This gives the protein CAATGSGDYGYTF.

The chain has TRBV15 and TRBJ2-5; no reliable D call. The CDR3 is 13 amino acids. Deletions cut 0 bases from V and 5 bases from J, with 7 bases between. Per germline, CDR1 LNHNV and CDR2 YYDKDF (reference sequence). CDR3 DNA sequence: TGTGCCACCAGCAGAGATCAGTGGGAGACCCAGTACTTC. Its protein product is CATSRDQWETQYF. Drawing the rest from reference TRBV15 and TRBJ2-5, the complete variable domain is DAMVIQNPRYQVTQFGKPVTLSCSQTLNHNVMYWYQQKSSQAPKLLFHYYDKDFNNEADTPDNFQSRRPNTSFCFLDIRSPGLGDTAMYLCATSRDQWETQYFGPGTRLLVL.

This rearrangement joins TRBV2 to TRBJ2-3, with D unclear. The CDR3 spans 13 residues. Germline V CDR1 and CDR2: SNHLY, FYNNEI. The V end lost 7 bases, the J end lost 0 bases, and 8 bases lay between the germline ends. This CDR3 is CASNGFSTDTQYF. CDR3 sequence (DNA): TGTGCCAGCAATGGGTTTAGCACAGATACGCAGTATTTT.

This chain joins TRBV7-9 and TRBJ1-4; D remains ambiguous. This CDR3 has 19 amino acids. Germline loops: CDR1 SEHNR, CDR2 FQNEAQ (reference sequence). V lost 2 bases and J lost 3, with 22 bases in between. The CDR3 nucleotides read TGTGCCAGCAGCTTATTCCGGGGATTCTCCTTGCAGGCTAATGAAAAACTGTTTTTT. It codes for CASSLFRGFSLQANEKLFF.

The rearrangement links TRBV9 to TRBJ2-7; D might be TRBD1 (7 bases). This CDR3 region has 15 residues. V shed 0 bases and J shed 3 bases, with 13 bases lying between them. Germline V lookup: CDR1 SGDLS, CDR2 YYNGEE. The CDR3 here is CASSVGPRGDYEQYF. The CDR3 DNA reads as TGTGCCAGCAGCGTAGGCCCCAGGGGGGACTACGAGCAGTACTTC.

V gene TRBV9 combines with J gene TRBJ2-1; 10 bases agree with TRBD2. This CDR3 region has 15 residues. J was trimmed by 8 bases and V by 4 bases; bases with no gene match: 9. Germline CDR1 is SGDLS and CDR2 is YYNGEE. CDR3 DNA sequence: TGTGCCAGCAGCTCCGAGGGACTAGCGTTCGATGAGCAGTTCTTC. Encoded protein: CASSSEGLAFDEQFF.

V gene TRBV15 combines with J gene TRBJ1-2; D perhaps matches TRBD1 (5 bases). Per the germline V gene, CDR1 is LNHNV and CDR2 is YYDKDF (reference sequence). V was clipped by 4 bases and J by 4 bases, with 16 bases between them. The CDR3 covers 15 residues. CDR3 residues: CATSTGVDNLYGYTF. CDR3 bases: TGTGCCACCAGCACTGGAGTGGACAATCTCTATGGCTACACCTTC.

The CDR3 loop is CASGVGGTDTQYF. The CDR3 coding sequence is TGTGCCAGCGGGGTTGGAGGCACAGATACGCAGTATTTT. The chain has TRBV7-9 and TRBJ2-3; D remains unclear. The ends were cut back, 8 bases at V and 1 base at J, with 10 bases in the middle. This CDR3 region has 13 residues. The germline V gene encodes CDR1 SEHNR and CDR2 FQNEAQ (reference sequence).